This T cell receptor beta chain was sequenced for a study of T cell clonotyping in hematopoietic cell transplantation. The wider study: Recipients' pretransplant samples followed cytoreduction.

Time point defined: recipient sample about 28 days before transplant, after cytoreduction. Data came from immunoSEQ multiplex PCR; TCRdb stores just in-frame clones and leaves some out. Of about 49,000 clones detected, 65% to 90% appear once; the ten largest clones hold less than 6.5%. Study observations and caveats: After transplant, recipient diversity fell while pathologically expanded clonotypes grew through day 180. Few recipient clonotypes overlapped donors; over 97% were de novo at given depth.

As concerns this clone: Its antigen is not identified.

The clonotype was recovered from a man aged 60 to 69 with biphenotypic leukemia. Some clones in this sample may be carry-over from other donors' samples. This sample comprised peripheral blood mononuclear cells, obtained before stem cell transplant.

The CDR3 nucleotides are TGTGCCAGCAGTTTAGAGGGCCCCTCTCCCTACGAGCAGTACTTC. Translated, it gives CASSLEGPSPYEQYF. The genes are TRBV28 and TRBJ2-7; possibly TRBD2 for D (5 bases). The CDR3 is made up of 15 amino acids. The V end was cut by 2 bases, the J end by 2 bases, with 13 bases between. Looked up from germline, CDR1 is MDHEN and CDR2 is SYDVKM.